The next 28 T cell receptor beta chains were all read from a single sample in a study of STAT3 mutations in large granular lymphocyte leukemia. Antigen specificity for these receptors is unknown. Profiled with immunoSEQ multiplex PCR; TCRdb holds only in-frame clones, not every one. The data show 10,000 to 15,000 clones, with roughly nine tenths seen just once and roughly a third held by the top ten. Study results and limitations: In T-cell large granular lymphocyte leukemia, about half of patients showed multiple immunodominant subclonotypes.

The specimen was peripheral blood mononuclear cells. These receptors were obtained from a man in his forties with T-cell large granular lymphocyte leukemia. Some clones in this sample may be carry-over from other donors' samples.

V and J are TRBV18 and TRBJ1-3; D remains unclear. Germline values: CDR1 KGHSH, CDR2 LQKENI. The CDR3 loop spans 13 amino acids. V was shortened by 3 bases and J by 2 bases, with 5 bases between the two germline ends. The CDR3 here is CASSPTAGNTIYF. The CDR3, as DNA: TGTGCCAGCTCACCTACCGCTGGAAACACCATATATTTT.

The rearrangement joins TRBV6-1 to TRBJ1-6, with a weak D call TRBD1 (5 bases). The CDR3 runs 13 residues. The V end was cut by 11 bases, the J end by 5 bases, with 13 bases between. Germline V gene lookup returns CDR1 MNHNS and CDR2 SASEGT. The CDR3 loop reads CAERGYDNSPLHF. CDR3 nucleotide sequence: TGTGCCGAAAGGGGCTATGATAATTCACCCCTCCACTTT.

The rearrangement joins TRBV11-3 to TRBJ2-1; a weak D match, TRBD2 (5 bases). Germline V CDR1 and CDR2: SGHNT, YENEEA. V lost 5 bases and J lost 8, with 10 bases in between. The CDR3 loop spans 12 amino acids. This CDR3 reads CASSRGGHEQFF. The CDR3 region has the DNA TGTGCCAGCAGCCGAGGAGGCCATGAGCAGTTCTTC.

The rearrangement uses TRBV6-6 and TRBJ1-1, with D hard to call. V dropped 6 bases and J dropped 1 base, with 9 bases sitting between them. The CDR3 has 13 residues. Germline V gene sequence: CDR1 MNHNY, CDR2 SVGAGI (reference sequence). The CDR3 reads CASRFNKNTEAFF. CDR3 DNA: TGTGCCAGCAGGTTCAACAAGAACACTGAAGCTTTCTTT.

The rearrangement uses TRBV5-1 and TRBJ2-4, with 9 bases fitting TRBD1. The CDR3 extends over 16 amino acids. Germline loops: CDR1 SGHRS, CDR2 YFSETQ. V lost 4 bases to trimming and J lost 5 bases; unmatched junction nucleotides: 10. CDR3 DNA: TGCGCCAGCAGCCCGGGACAGGGAAATGAGGAAAACATTCAGTACTTC. Translating it yields CASSPGQGNEENIQYF. The variable domain in full, completed from reference TRBV5-1 and TRBJ2-4, reads KAGVTQTPRYLIKTRGQQVTLSCSPISGHRSVSWYQQTPGQGLQFLFEYFSETQRNKGNFPGRFSGRQFSNSRSEMNVSTLELGDSALYLCASSPGQGNEENIQYFGAGTRLSVL.

The rearrangement joins TRBV28 to TRBJ1-4, with D perhaps TRBD1 (5 bases). The ends were cut back, 5 bases at V and 6 bases at J, with 16 bases in the middle. The CDR3 contains 15 residues. Per the germline V gene, CDR1 is MDHEN and CDR2 is SYDVKM. In DNA form, the CDR3 reads TGTGCCAGCAGTCCTTCCCAGCAGGGAGATGAAAAACTGTTTTTT. It yields the protein CASSPSQQGDEKLFF. The full variable domain, its missing parts supplied by reference TRBV28 and TRBJ1-4, is DVKVTQSSRYLVKRTGEKVFLECVQDMDHENMFWYRQDPGLGLRLIYFSYDVKMKEKGDIPEGYSVSREKKERFSLILESASTNQTSMYLCASSPSQQGDEKLFFGSGTQLSVL.

This clone was observed once. The chain uses TRBV5-1 and TRBJ2-7; 8 bases match TRBD1. Germline CDR1 SGHRS, CDR2 YFSETQ. V shed 3 bases and J 6 bases; nucleotides not matched to a gene: 8. The length of the CDR3 is 14 residues. In nucleotides, the CDR3 is TGCGCCAGCAGCTCCGGGACAGGTGGCTTCGAGCAGTACTTC. Translated, it gives CASSSGTGGFEQYF.

About this clone itself: The sample has other DNA sequences that encode this CDR3 too. V and J are TRBV4-1 and TRBJ1-5; D not resolved. Germline assignment: CDR1 MGHRA and CDR2 YSYEKL. This CDR3 is 13 amino acids long. Trimming took off 1 base at V and 4 bases at J, with 5 bases between the two ends. CDR3 loop: CASSQGLNQPQHF. DNA of the CDR3: TGCGCCAGCAGCCAAGGGCTGAATCAGCCCCAGCATTTT.

V usage is TRBV6-6 and J usage is TRBJ1-5; the D gene is possibly TRBD1 (5 bases). Trimming took off 2 bases at V and 9 bases at J, with 8 bases between the two ends. Germline assignment: CDR1 MNHNY and CDR2 SVGAGI (reference sequence). CDR3 length equals 12 residues. The CDR3 loop reads CASSYGAAPQHF. CDR3 DNA sequence: TGTGCCAGCAGTTACGGGGCAGCGCCCCAGCATTTT.

This chain links TRBV9 with TRBJ2-1; TRBD2 is a possible D gene (6 bases). The germline V gene has CDR1 SGDLS and CDR2 YYNGEE. V shed 0 bases and J shed 10 bases, with 14 bases lying between them. The CDR3 runs to 14 residues. CDR3 in amino acids: CASSVVPLAPEQFF. DNA for the CDR3: TGTGCCAGCAGCGTAGTTCCCCTAGCGCCAGAGCAGTTCTTC.

The rearrangement uses TRBV2 and TRBJ1-4, with TRBD1 matching 10 bases. Per germline, CDR1 SNHLY and CDR2 FYNNEI. Trimming removed 1 base from V and 6 bases from J; junction bases left unmatched: 2. There are 15 residues in the CDR3. CDR3: CASSEGQGAYEKLFF. For the CDR3, the DNA is TGTGCCAGCAGTGAAGGACAGGGGGCTTATGAAAAACTGTTTTTT.

This sequence joins TRBV28 and TRBJ1-2; D is possibly TRBD1 (5 bases). The V gene lost 7 bases and the J gene lost 5 bases, with 11 bases spanning the gap. The CDR3 has 12 amino acids. Germline-derived CDR1 and CDR2 are MDHEN and SYDVKM. CDR3 residues: CASISREYGYTF. The CDR3 DNA reads TGTGCCAGCATCTCCAGGGAGTATGGCTACACCTTC.

J is TRBJ1-3 and V is TRBV7-9; no firm D call. Trimming took off 5 bases at V and 4 bases at J, with 9 bases between the two ends. CDR1 is SEHNR and CDR2 is FQNEAQ in the germline V gene (reference sequence). This CDR3 spans 13 amino acids. The CDR3 region is CASSPPLGNTIYF. As DNA, the CDR3 is TGTGCCAGCAGCCCCCCTCTGGGAAACACCATATATTTT. The variable domain in full, completed from reference TRBV7-9 and TRBJ1-3, reads DTGVSQNPRHKITKRGQNVTFRCDPISEHNRLYWYRQTLGQGPEFLTYFQNEAQLEKSRLLSDRFSAERPKGSFSTLEIQRTEQGDSAMYLCASSPPLGNTIYFGEGSWLTVV.

The V call is TRBV5-4, the J call TRBJ1-2; D not certain. CDR3 length: 13 amino acids. Germline-derived CDR1 and CDR2 are SGHNT and YYREEE (reference sequence). Trimming removed 6 bases from V and 8 bases from J, with 17 bases in between. This CDR3 is CASTFLGIWGYTF. CDR3 bases: TGTGCCAGCACCTTCCTTGGGATTTGGGGCTACACCTTC.

This clone came up once. The genes are TRBV18 and TRBJ1-1; no firm D call. CDR1 is KGHSH, CDR2 LQKENI, per germline. The CDR3 totals 13 residues. V shed 2 bases and J shed 1 base, with 5 bases lying between them. CDR3 bases: TGTGCCAGCTCACCATTGGGGAACACTGAAGCTTTCTTT. This sequence encodes CASSPLGNTEAFF.

The V and J genes are TRBV13 and TRBJ1-4; D is unclear. V lost 5 bases to trimming and J lost 7 bases, with 11 bases between them. CDR1 is PRHDT, CDR2 FYEKMQ, per germline (reference sequence). This CDR3 is 13 amino acids long. The CDR3 nucleotides read TGTGCCAGCAGCCTCCACGAGAGTGAAAAACTGTTTTTT. Translated, it gives CASSLHESEKLFF. The complete variable domain, with remaining parts taken from reference TRBV13 and TRBJ1-4, reads AAGVIQSPRHLIKEKRETATLKCYPIPRHDTVYWYQQGPGQDPQFLISFYEKMQSDKGSIPDRFSAQQFSDYHSELNMSSLELGDSALYFCASSLHESEKLFFGSGTQLSVL.

The genes are TRBV19 and TRBJ1-5; D is perhaps TRBD1 (6 bases). This CDR3 comprises 14 residues. V gave up 4 bases and J gave up 4 bases, with 11 bases separating them. The germline CDR1 and CDR2 sequences are LNHDA and SQIVND (reference sequence). CDR3 coding DNA: TGTGCCAGTAGTAAACGGACAGTTAATCAGCCCCAGCATTTT. Protein sequence: CASSKRTVNQPQHF.

V usage is TRBV11-2 and J usage is TRBJ1-1; D is possibly TRBD1 (6 bases). The CDR3 covers 15 residues. The germline V gene has CDR1 SGHAT and CDR2 FQNNGV. The V end was cut by 3 bases, the J end by 0 bases, with 11 bases between. CDR3 region: CASSLYQGMNTEAFF. DNA for the CDR3: TGTGCCAGCAGCTTGTACCAGGGGATGAACACTGAAGCTTTCTTT.

The CDR3 region is CASSRRSGTNQPQHF. The CDR3 nucleotides are TGTGCCAGCAGTCGAAGGTCGGGCACAAATCAGCCCCAGCATTTT. This chain connects TRBV27 to TRBJ1-5; D gene uncertain. The CDR3 is made up of 15 amino acids. V was trimmed by 5 bases and J by 4 bases, leaving 15 bases between them. Germline V gives CDR1 MNHEY, CDR2 SMNVEV (reference sequence).

J is TRBJ2-7 and V is TRBV7-2; D possibly corresponds to TRBD1 (6 bases). This CDR3 has 14 residues. V dropped 8 bases and J dropped 5 bases, with 19 bases sitting between them. Germline assignment: CDR1 SGHTA and CDR2 FQGNSA. The DNA for the CDR3 is TGTGCCAGCTCCAGAACAGGGTTGGGGCACGAGCAGTACTTC. This codes for CASSRTGLGHEQYF.

The V call is TRBV6-5, the J call TRBJ1-6; TRBD1 agrees at 10 bases. The junction had 1 base not matched to a gene; V was cut back by 1 base and J by 7 bases. CDR1 is MNHEY, CDR2 SVGAGI, per germline. This CDR3 comprises 15 residues. DNA of the CDR3: TGTGCCAGCAGTTACTGGGACAGGGGCAATTCACCCCTCCACTTT. Translating gives CASSYWDRGNSPLHF.

The gene calls are TRBV7-9 and TRBJ1-2; the D gene is possibly TRBD1 (5 bases). CDR1 SEHNR and CDR2 FQNEAQ come from the germline V gene (reference sequence). The CDR3 contains 13 residues. Trimming took 4 bases from V and 2 from J, leaving 8 bases between them. CDR3 DNA sequence: TGTGCCAGCAGCTCGGGGGAAAACTATGGCTACACCTTC. Protein sequence: CASSSGENYGYTF.

This chain uses TRBV6-5 with TRBJ2-7; D gene unclear. Germline CDR1 and CDR2: MNHEY and SVGAGI. The CDR3 has 12 amino acids. With 6 bases removed from V and 1 base from J, the gap between germline ends came to 7 bases. CDR3 in DNA: TGTGCCAGCAGCTCTATATCCTACGAGCAGTACTTC. Its protein product is CASSSISYEQYF.

The J gene is TRBJ2-2, the V gene TRBV18; TRBD1 matches 9 bases. Germline assignment: CDR1 KGHSH and CDR2 LQKENI. CDR3 length equals 16 residues. J lost 5 bases, V lost 6 bases, and 10 bases had no gene match. As DNA, the CDR3 is TGTGCCAGCTCTCTGAACCGGGACAGGGCTACCGGGGAGCTGTTTTTT. Translating it yields CASSLNRDRATGELFF.

This clone was recorded only once. Other DNA sequences from this sample encode an identical CDR3 as well. The chain joins TRBV4-1 to TRBJ2-7, with 7 bases fitting TRBD2. This CDR3 region has 14 residues. In germline, CDR1 is MGHRA, CDR2 YSYEKL. V lost 1 base to trimming and J lost 2 bases; unmatched junction nucleotides: 2. The CDR3 coding sequence is TGCGCCAGCAGCCAAGGTGCGGGAGCCTACGAGCAGTACTTC. It codes for CASSQGAGAYEQYF.

The chain combines TRBV5-1 with TRBJ2-7; D might be TRBD2 (7 bases). The CDR3 length is 15 residues. Germline CDR1 is SGHRS and CDR2 is YFSETQ. Trimming removed 1 base from V and 0 bases from J, with 11 bases in between. CDR3 protein: CASSLTGGGSYEQYF. For the CDR3, the DNA is TGCGCCAGCAGCTTGACGGGGGGCGGCTCCTACGAGCAGTACTTC.

In its sample, this clone was seen a few times. This chain links TRBV11-3 with TRBJ1-1; D remains ambiguous. The V end lost 0 bases, the J end lost 6 bases, and 20 bases lay between the germline ends. The CDR3 sequence is 17 residues long. Germline assignment: CDR1 SGHNT and CDR2 YENEEA. The DNA of the CDR3 is TGTGCCAGCAGCTTAGAAGGACCCGAAAACTACGGACCTGAAGCTTTCTTT. Translating gives CASSLEGPENYGPEAFF.

This rearrangement joins TRBV6-1 to TRBJ2-7, with D perhaps TRBD1 (5 bases). Germline CDR1 is MNHNS and CDR2 is SASEGT. The length of the CDR3 is 14 residues. Trimming took off 11 bases at V and 1 base at J, with 18 bases between the two ends. The CDR3 DNA sequence: TGTGCCGCCGGAAGGGCAGGGCAATCCTACGAGCAGTACTTC. Residues: CAAGRAGQSYEQYF.